This TCR beta chain was found in a study of beta chain features in type 1 diabetes. General study points: Type 1 diabetes patients had fewer VDJ junction insertions and more deletions.

This clone was picked up many times. No antigen is known for it. This CDR3 is 13 amino acids long. CDR1 and CDR2 (germline): ENHRY, SYGVKD. Trimming cost V 6 bases and J 5 bases; bases outside gene matches: 1. The isolated RNA, all of it, was reverse transcribed, so expressed TCRB transcripts were what got sequenced. Generated by immunoSEQ multiplex PCR, the TCRdb table keeps only in-frame clones and is missing some. Seen here are around 300,000 clones, roughly 15% observed once, and the top ten hold 6.7%. Donors contributed one heparinised blood draw apiece, averaging around 100 mL. The sample consisted of central memory CD4+ T cells from blood. The chain couples TRBV10-3 to TRBJ2-3, with 11 bases lining up with TRBD2. The sequence derives from a man aged 25-45 years in good health. The CDR3 coding sequence is TGTGCCATCAGAGGGACTAGCGGAGATACGCAGTATTTT. It is translated as CAIRGTSGDTQYF.